This TCR beta chain derives from a study of human T cells and chemical hapten exposure. Study in general: Patch tests put 0.01% DPC on the upper back, read at 6 days.

Time point of the sample: pre-sensitization, week 0. Treatment reported: therapeutic diphenylcyclopropenone sensitization with weekly scalp DPC. Germline V gene lookup returns CDR1 SGDLS and CDR2 YYNGEE. This CDR3 is 15 amino acids long. Trimming took off 0 bases at V and 7 bases at J, with 14 bases between the two ends. TCRdb re-called the RACE reads with MiXCR, one entry per CDR3 protein. The sample includes approximately 50,000 distinct CDR3 sequences, around 11% of them seen just once. The TCR originated in a woman aged 40 to 50 with alopecia areata. Some clones in this sample may be carry-over from other donors' samples. The material sequenced was whole blood, taken in connection with sensitization to the hapten diphenylcyclopropenone (DPC). The V call is TRBV9, the J call TRBJ2-1, with D perhaps TRBD2 (5 bases). CDR3 sequence reads: CASSVVGGSNNEQFF. The CDR3 nucleotides read TGTGCCAGCAGCGTAGTCGGTGGGAGCAATAATGAGCAGTTCTTC.